Included here is one T cell receptor beta chain sequence, with context. All enrollees were about 18 to 89 years old and from under 25 US areas. Method: immunoSEQ multiplex PCR; TCRdb's copy keeps in-frame clones and lacks some. The sample carries about 360,000 clones, around 87% recorded once. CDR3 length equals 16 residues. From germline, CDR1 is LGHDT and CDR2 YNNKEL (reference sequence). The trim removed 0 bases at V and 1 base at J, leaving 5 bases unmatched. This record belongs to a study of blood T cell repertoires in COVID-19. This receptor was taken from a man aged 40-55 years in a cohort exposed to, infected with or recovered from COVID-19 (not recorded which). The sequencing input was PBMCs or T cells enriched from blood (not recorded which). The chain recombines TRBV3-1 (or the pseudogene TRBV3-2) with TRBJ2-5; 7 nucleotides line up with TRBD1. The chain's CDR3 is CASSQDWTGSQETQYF. As DNA, the CDR3 is TGTGCCAGCAGCCAAGATTGGACAGGCTCCCAAGAGACCCAGTACTTC.